These 23 T cell receptor beta chains were sequenced from one sample in a study of blood T cell repertoires in COVID-19. Assay used: immunoSEQ multiplex PCR; TCRdb lists only in-frame clones, some missing. Found here are 250,000 to 300,000 clones, 85% to 90% of them singletons; the top ten hold approximately 11%. Source material: peripheral blood. The receptors derive from a woman in her 30s with COVID-19, enrolled during active disease.

The V gene is TRBV7-2, the J gene TRBJ1-5; 11 bases agree with TRBD1. This CDR3 has 15 residues. Germline V gene data show CDR1 as SGHTA and CDR2 as FQGNSA. The trim removed 3 bases at V and 7 bases at J, leaving 5 bases unmatched. The DNA for the CDR3 is TGTGCCAGCAGCTTCGGGACAGGGGGGATACAGCCCCAGCATTTT. Protein sequence: CASSFGTGGIQPQHF.

This chain links TRBV6-5 with TRBJ1-3, with D possibly matching TRBD1 (5 bases). Trimming pared 5 bases from V and 3 bases from J, leaving 11 bases between. The CDR3 covers 14 residues. Germline CDR1 reads MNHEY; CDR2 reads SVGAGI. In nucleotides, the CDR3 is TGTGCCAGCAGTCAGGCAGGGTATGGAAACACCATATATTTT. Translating it yields CASSQAGYGNTIYF.

The V call is TRBV28, the J call TRBJ2-2; D possibly corresponds to TRBD1 (5 bases). V lost 6 bases and J 0 bases, leaving 8 bases between the germline ends. Germline V gene data show CDR1 as MDHEN and CDR2 as SYDVKM. The CDR3 extends over 14 amino acids. The CDR3, as DNA: TGTGCCAGCAGGCCAGGGACGAACACCGGGGAGCTGTTTTTT. Encoded protein: CASRPGTNTGELFF.

V gene TRBV28 combines with J gene TRBJ1-2; TRBD1 matches at 10 bases. V was pared by 7 bases and J by 4 bases, with 12 bases of the junction left unmatched. From germline, CDR1 is MDHEN and CDR2 SYDVKM. CDR3 length equals 16 residues. The CDR3 is CASTAAPGQGLYGYTF. In DNA form, the CDR3 reads TGTGCCAGCACCGCCGCTCCGGGACAGGGGCTCTATGGCTACACCTTC.

CDR3 sequence: CAIIKDRGGYTF. The CDR3 DNA reads as TGTGCCATCATCAAGGACAGGGGGGGCTACACCTTC. The rearrangement joins TRBV10-3 to TRBJ1-2; TRBD1 agrees at 10 bases. The CDR3 spans 12 residues. The V gene end was trimmed by 7 bases and the J gene end by 8 bases; junction bases not matched to a gene: 4. The V gene's germline CDR1 is ENHRY and CDR2 SYGVKD.

The gene calls are TRBV3-1 (or the pseudogene TRBV3-2) and TRBJ2-7, with TRBD1 identical over 11 bases. CDR3 length: 17 amino acids. Germline CDR1 and CDR2: LGHDT and YNNKEL (reference sequence). With V trimmed by 4 bases and J by 6 bases, 14 bases remained unmatched. CDR3 nucleotides: TGTGCCAGCAGCCGATCAAACAGCCGGGACAGGGGGGTCGAGCAGTACTTC. This encodes CASSRSNSRDRGVEQYF.

The chain carries TRBV12-3 or TRBV12-4 and TRBJ1-3; D is unclear. V dropped 2 bases and J dropped 4 bases, with 6 bases sitting between them. The CDR3 spans 13 residues. The CDR3 DNA reads as TGTGCCAGCAGTTTACAGGCGGGAAACACCATATATTTT. Translation gives CASSLQAGNTIYF.

The CDR3 DNA follows: TGTGCCAGCAGCGTAGGTGAAAGCGGACCAAGCACAGATACGCAGTATTTT. It codes for CASSVGESGPSTDTQYF. The genes are TRBV9 and TRBJ2-3; maybe TRBD2 (5 bases). This CDR3 contains 17 residues. V was shortened by 0 bases and J by 0 bases, with 14 bases between the two germline ends. CDR1 and CDR2 from the germline V gene are SGDLS and YYNGEE.

The chain carries TRBV4-2 and TRBJ2-1, with TRBD2 as a possible D gene (6 bases). The CDR3 runs to 14 residues. Germline loops: CDR1 LGHNA, CDR2 YNFKEQ. Trimming left V 0 bases short and J 6 bases short, with 9 bases between. Here the CDR3 reads CASSQEGGSNEQFF. The CDR3 nucleotides read TGTGCCAGCAGCCAAGAAGGAGGGTCCAATGAGCAGTTCTTC.

The V gene is TRBV6-6, the J gene TRBJ2-7; 9 positions match TRBD2. The CDR3 spans 16 residues. After removal of 2 bases from V and 3 bases from J, the junction contained 8 bases not matched to a gene. Germline V gives CDR1 MNHNY, CDR2 SVGAGI (reference sequence). The CDR3 loop is CASSYKLAGVGYEQYF. In DNA form, the CDR3 reads TGTGCCAGCAGTTACAAATTAGCGGGAGTAGGCTACGAGCAGTACTTC.

The chain combines TRBV9 with TRBJ2-7, with 10 bases identical to TRBD2. Looked up from germline, CDR1 is SGDLS and CDR2 is YYNGEE. V trimming: 4 bases; J trimming: 2 bases; junction bases outside the gene matches: 9. The CDR3 is 16 amino acids. CDR3 residues: CASSPRGTSDPYEQYF. The DNA for the CDR3 is TGTGCCAGCAGCCCGCGGGGGACTAGCGACCCCTACGAGCAGTACTTC.

The chain combines TRBV6-1 with TRBJ1-5; D is unresolved. The germline V and J ends were trimmed by 3 bases and 2 bases, with 8 bases remaining between them. CDR3 length: 14 residues. Germline CDR1 and CDR2: MNHNS and SASEGT. The CDR3 region has the DNA TGTGCCAGCAGTGATCTTGTAGGCAATCAGCCCCAGCATTTT. Protein product: CASSDLVGNQPQHF.

V usage is TRBV6-5 and J usage is TRBJ1-3; tentatively, D is TRBD1 (5 bases). CDR1 and CDR2 (germline): MNHEY, SVGAGI. This CDR3 contains 14 residues. V lost 6 bases, J lost 0 bases, and 9 bases lay in between. The CDR3 bases are TGTGCCAGCAGGGAGGGGCGCTCTGGAAACACCATATATTTT. Its translation: CASREGRSGNTIYF.

A single count supports this clone. J is TRBJ2-5 and V is TRBV5-4; 14 bases are a match to TRBD2. Trimming removed 4 bases from V and 7 bases from J; junction bases left unmatched: 9. The CDR3 covers 16 residues. Germline CDR1 is SGHNT and CDR2 is YYREEE (reference sequence). The CDR3 here is CASSPGGLAGDGTQYF. DNA of the CDR3: TGTGCCAGCAGCCCGGGGGGACTAGCGGGAGACGGGACCCAGTACTTC.

The rearrangement links TRBV7-2 to TRBJ2-7, with a possible D match to TRBD2 (5 bases). V lost 7 bases to trimming and J lost 0 bases, with 16 bases between them. There are 15 residues in the CDR3. Germline V CDR1 and CDR2: SGHTA, FQGNSA. The CDR3 DNA sequence: TGTGCCAGCACCCCAAGCGGCCATAGCTCCTACGAGCAGTACTTC. This sequence encodes CASTPSGHSSYEQYF.

This chain connects TRBV28 to TRBJ2-7; 7 bases match TRBD1. Germline CDR1 reads MDHEN; CDR2 reads SYDVKM. The V segment lost 8 bases and the J segment 3 bases; nucleotides outside the gene matches: 10. The CDR3 covers 14 residues. CDR3 coding DNA: TGTGCCAGCTCGACAGGGCTTGGTTTCTACGAGCAGTACTTC. Amino acids: CASSTGLGFYEQYF.

The V and J genes are TRBV10-1 and TRBJ2-7, with 7 bases identical to TRBD2. The CDR3 totals 13 residues. J was trimmed by 5 bases and V by 0 bases; bases with no gene match: 1. CDR1 and CDR2 (germline): WNHNN, SYGVQD (reference sequence). The DNA for the CDR3 is TGCGCCAGCAGTGAGTCGGGGAGGGACGAGCAGTACTTC. This translates into CASSESGRDEQYF.

The V and J genes are TRBV4-3 and TRBJ2-6; 7 bases are a match to TRBD2. The CDR3 covers 21 residues. Trimming at V came to 2 bases and at J to 1 base, leaving 17 bases not matched to a gene. Germline assignment: CDR1 LGHNA and CDR2 YSLEER. The CDR3 DNA is TGCGCCAGCAGCCAACGCTGGTTGGGCCCGGGGGGATGGTCTGGGGCCAACGTCCTGACTTTC. This encodes CASSQRWLGPGGWSGANVLTF.

The CDR3 protein is CATKKGMATQYF. DNA of the CDR3: TGTGCCACGAAAAAGGGGATGGCTACGCAGTATTTT. The chain is built from TRBV24-1 and TRBJ2-3, with TRBD1 as a possible D gene (5 bases). V shed 10 bases and J shed 8 bases, with 15 bases lying between them. Germline CDR1 reads KGHDR; CDR2 reads SFDVKD. The length of the CDR3 is 12 residues.

V usage is TRBV6-5 and J usage is TRBJ2-7; D is undetermined. This CDR3 region has 15 residues. Germline CDR1 MNHEY, CDR2 SVGAGI. The germline V and J ends were trimmed by 0 bases and 4 bases, with 13 bases remaining between them. Here the CDR3 DNA reads TGTGCCAGCAGTTACTCGGCCCCCCCAATATACGAGCAGTACTTC. Amino acid sequence: CASSYSAPPIYEQYF.

The gene calls are TRBV4-1 and TRBJ2-5; possible D gene TRBD2, 6 bases. CDR1 is MGHRA, CDR2 YSYEKL, per germline. Between the trimmed V and J ends, which lost 0 bases and 2 bases, there was a span of 10 bases. The CDR3 loop spans 15 amino acids. The CDR3 DNA reads TGCGCCAGCAGCCAAGATCCTGGACTACAAGAGACCCAGTACTTC. It specifies CASSQDPGLQETQYF.

The chain uses TRBV28 and TRBJ1-1, with TRBD1 matching 9 bases. The CDR3 spans 15 residues. Trimming removed 5 bases from V and 6 bases from J; junction bases left unmatched: 10. Germline CDR1 and CDR2: MDHEN and SYDVKM. The CDR3 DNA follows: TGTGCCAGCAGTCCAGAACAGGGGGCGCGGGCTGAAGCTTTCTTT. This translates into CASSPEQGARAEAFF.

The CDR3 nucleotides read TGCGCCAGCAGTGAGGTCTTTAGCGGGAGGCCCTACAATGAGCAGTTCTTC. Its protein product is CASSEVFSGRPYNEQFF. This sequence joins TRBV10-2 and TRBJ2-1; 10 bases map to TRBD2. The CDR3 extends over 17 amino acids. Germline V gives CDR1 WSHSY, CDR2 SAAADI. The V and J ends lost 2 bases and 2 bases, in that order; junction bases with no gene match: 6.